This paragraph reports one T cell receptor beta chain. As yet, its antigen is unknown. This record belongs to a study of PD-L1 blockade in urothelial cancer. The data were produced by immunoSEQ multiplex PCR, yet TCRdb's version contains in-frame clones alone and is incomplete. Here the sample spans tens of thousands of clones, 60% to 85% being singletons. Time point denoted: pretreatment peripheral blood. General study results and limits: Durable-benefit cases showed more tumor-associated blood clone expansion at 3 weeks.

The CDR3 runs to 11 residues. CDR1 is DFQATT and CDR2 is SNEGSKA in the germline V gene (reference sequence). Trimming took off 5 bases at V and 3 bases at J, with 6 bases between the two ends. The sequenced sample was PBMCs, obtained around atezolizumab (anti-PD-L1) treatment. The rearrangement links TRBV20-1 to TRBJ2-3; D possibly corresponds to TRBD2 (5 bases). The source is a man aged 70 or older with urothelial cancer. Here the CDR3 DNA reads TGCAGTGCTCCGGGAACAGATACGCAGTATTTT. It is translated as CSAPGTDTQYF.